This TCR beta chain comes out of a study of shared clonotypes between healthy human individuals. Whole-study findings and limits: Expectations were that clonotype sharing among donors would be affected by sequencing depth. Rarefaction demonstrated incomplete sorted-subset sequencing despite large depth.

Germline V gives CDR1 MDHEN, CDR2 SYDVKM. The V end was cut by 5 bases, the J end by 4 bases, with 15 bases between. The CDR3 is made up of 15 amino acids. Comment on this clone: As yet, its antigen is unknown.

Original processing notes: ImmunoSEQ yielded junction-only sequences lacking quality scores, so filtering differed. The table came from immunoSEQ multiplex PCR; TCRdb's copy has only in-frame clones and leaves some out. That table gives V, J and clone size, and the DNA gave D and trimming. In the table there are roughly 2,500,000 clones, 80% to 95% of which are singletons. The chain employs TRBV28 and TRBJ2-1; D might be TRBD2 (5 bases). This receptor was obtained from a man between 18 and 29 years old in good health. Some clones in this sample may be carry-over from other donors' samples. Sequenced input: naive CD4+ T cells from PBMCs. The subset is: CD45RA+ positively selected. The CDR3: CASSARRGLYNEQFF. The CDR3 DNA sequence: TGTGCCAGCAGTGCCCGTCGAGGACTTTACAATGAGCAGTTCTTC.